This TCR beta chain derives from a study of shared clonotypes between healthy human individuals. CDR1 and CDR2 from the germline V gene are MDHEN and SYDVKM. The CDR3 is 14 residues long, counting both termini. Each of the donors was a healthy adult who was HIV-negative and had not had a recent acute infection or vaccination. Points from the study as a whole: Only blood samples were collected, and tissue repertoires likely differ. The study found approximately 5% of naive CD4 clonotypes shared across a handful of donors.

The table came from immunoSEQ multiplex PCR; TCRdb's copy has only in-frame clones and leaves some out. The sample carries about 2.5 million clones, around 90% recorded once. Note on this clone: The antigen is not known. No DNA is shown, since the ends of the CDR3 on it are uncertain; the CDR3 is the one TCRdb lists.

This chain joins TRBV28 and TRBJ1-3. Sequenced material: naive CD4+ T cells from PBMCs. The subset here: CD45RA+ positively selected. The receptor was isolated from a man in his late teens or twenties in good health. Some clones in this sample may be carry-over from other donors' samples. This CDR3 reads CASILGLSGNTIYF.